This TCR beta chain was observed in a study of cytomegalovirus exposure and HLA in healthy donors. Study-wide points: Some V segments, including TRBV6-2 and TRBV6-3, were excluded as indistinguishable. Later on, a genetic analysis was performed. It linked a missense variant in DCLRE1C with V- and J-gene trimming of TCR beta.

V lost 3 bases and J lost 0; bases outside the gene matches: 9. The CDR3 consists of 17 residues. CDR1 is LNHDA and CDR2 is SQIVND in the germline V gene (reference sequence). It was with 60 Vbeta and 13 Jbeta primers that the PCR ran. Sequencing used immunoSEQ multiplex PCR; TCRdb keeps in-frame clones, though not all of them. The table records roughly 76,000 clones, 70% to 80% of them present only once. This clone was counted between two and nine times. Its cognate antigen is unknown. Sample: PBMCs. The TCR comes from a man younger than 45 in good health and CMV-seronegative. V and J are TRBV19 and TRBJ2-7, with TRBD1 identical over 9 bases. The CDR3 is CASSIRGQGTSSYEQYF. CDR3 in DNA: TGTGCCAGTAGTATCCGCGGACAGGGGACGAGCTCCTACGAGCAGTACTTC. Supplemented by reference TRBV19 and TRBJ2-7, the full variable domain reads DGGITQSPKYLFRKEGQNVTLSCEQNLNHDAMYWYRQDPGQGLRLIYYSQIVNDFQKGDIAEGYSVSREKKESFPLTVTSAQKNPTAFYLCASSIRGQGTSSYEQYFGPGTRLTVT.